A selection of T cell receptor beta chains follows, all from one sample in a study of shared clonotypes between healthy human individuals. Repertoires were generated with immunoSEQ multiplex PCR, while TCRdb's copy carries only in-frame clones and drops some. The top ten hold 0.36% of the sample, which has roughly 1,600,000 clones, just under 99% seen once. Sequencing input: naive CD4+ T cells sorted from blood. Receptor source: a man in his thirties or forties in good health. The CDR3 runs from the conserved cysteine through the conserved F or W. Fields, in order: J gene, D gene, clone size, V gene, CDR3 DNA, CDR3 protein. The D gene is left open where the match is weak. Clone size appears in some rows only: once, few, many, or a class for an expanded clone.

TRBJ1-3 - - TRBV6-5 TGTGCCAGCACCCCCGGGGGTGGCTCTGGAAACACCATATATTTT CASTPGGGSGNTIYF
TRBJ2-1 - - TRBV15 TGTGCCACCAGCAGAGAATGGAATGAGCAGTTCTTC CATSREWNEQFF
TRBJ2-7 - - TRBV5-6 TGTGCCAGCAGCGATCGGTGGCCTAGCTCCTACGAGCAGTACTTC CASSDRWPSSYEQYF
TRBJ1-2 - - TRBV18 TGTGCCAGCTCACCAGCAGCTATTGTACCGGGCCTCTCTGGCTACACCTTC CASSPAAIVPGLSGYTF
TRBJ1-5 TRBD1 - TRBV2 TGTGCCAGCAGTTACCCGGGACAGGGGGTAGGGAGTCAGCCCCAGCATTTT CASSYPGQGVGSQPQHF
TRBJ2-3 TRBD1 - TRBV27 TGTGCCAGCAGTTTAGGCGTCAGGGGGTACTCCGATACGCAGTATTTT CASSLGVRGYSDTQYF
TRBJ2-6 - - TRBV11-2 TGTGCCAGCAGGGAGGGTTTCCGGAGCGCTTTCTCTGGGGCCAACGTCCTGACTTTC CASREGFRSAFSGANVLTF
TRBJ2-2 TRBD2 - TRBV9 TGTGCCAGCAGCGTAGGCGGGAGCGTAACCGGGGAGCTGTTTTTT CASSVGGSVTGELFF
TRBJ2-7 - - TRBV28 TGTGCCAGCAGTGTCTCCTACGAGCAGTACTTC CASSVSYEQYF
TRBJ2-3 - - TRBV11-2 TGTGCCAGCAGCTTAGAGGTTCCAAGGTTTCGCGGCACAGATACGCAGTATTTT CASSLEVPRFRGTDTQYF
TRBJ1-1 - - TRBV5-1 TGCGCCAGCAGCTTGGCCGAAGAGAACACTGAAGCTTTCTTT CASSLAEENTEAFF
TRBJ2-2 - - TRBV12-5 TGTGCTAGTGGTTTGGTATTAGCGAGGGCCACCGGGGAGCTGTTTTTT CASGLVLARATGELFF
TRBJ1-2 - - TRBV7-2 TGTGCCAGCAGCCACCTCAGGGGAGGCTACACCTTC CASSHLRGGYTF
TRBJ1-4 - - TRBV7-9 TGTGCCAGCAGCCTACGCTTGCGGGATCTGGGAGAAAAACTGTTTTTT CASSLRLRDLGEKLFF
TRBJ1-1 - - TRBV14 TGTGCCAGCAGCCAAGAATGGGGCAGGGTGAACACTGAAGCTTTCTTT CASSQEWGRVNTEAFF
TRBJ2-3 - - TRBV9 TGTGCCAGCAGCGTAGGGGGGGCTAGCACAGATACGCAGTATTTT CASSVGGASTDTQYF
TRBJ1-5 - - TRBV28 TGTGCCAGCCGAAGCGAAGGGGTGTCGCCCCAGCATTTT CASRSEGVSPQHF
TRBJ2-1 TRBD1 - TRBV7-7 TGTGCTAGCAGTGCGGGACAGGGAATCATAGATGAGCAGTTCTTC CASSAGQGIIDEQFF
TRBJ2-1 - once TRBV6-1 TGTGCCAGCAGTGAATTTGATGAGCAGTTCTTC CASSEFDEQFF
TRBJ1-5 - once TRBV18 TGTGCCAGCTCATCAAGGGGGGGCAATCAGCCCCAGCATTTT CASSSRGGNQPQHF
TRBJ2-1 - - TRBV10-1 TGCGCCAGCAGTGTTGCCTTTAACAATGAGCAGTTCTTC CASSVAFNNEQFF
TRBJ2-1 - few TRBV5-4 TGTGCCAGCAGCTCAAGGGCTAGAGACAATGAGCAGTTCTTC CASSSRARDNEQFF
TRBJ1-2 - - TRBV6-1 TGTGCCAGCACGGGCAGGGCCTACTATGGCTACACCTTC CASTGRAYYGYTF
TRBJ1-2 - - TRBV28 TGTGCCAGCATAGCAAACTATGGCTACACCTTC CASIANYGYTF
TRBJ2-7 TRBD2 - TRBV10-1 TGCGCCAGCTATACCGGGACTAGCAGAGATCACGAGCAGTACTTC CASYTGTSRDHEQYF
TRBJ2-7 TRBD2 once TRBV10-3 TGTGCCATCAGTGGTCAACCTAACCTAGCGGGGTTGACTATCTCCTACGAGCAGTACTTC CAISGQPNLAGLTISYEQYF
TRBJ1-2 - - TRBV13 TGTGCCAGCAGCTTAGTAATGTCAGGAGGGGATGGCTACACCTTC CASSLVMSGGDGYTF
TRBJ2-5 - - TRBV29-1 TGCAGCGTTGCCCCAAAGCTAAACGTGGAGACCCAGTACTTC CSVAPKLNVETQYF
TRBJ1-5 - - TRBV19 TGTGCCAGTAGTATTATCTCCCTCCAGGGCGGCCTCAATCAGCCCCAGCATTTT CASSIISLQGGLNQPQHF
TRBJ1-5 - - TRBV11-2 TGTGCCAGCAGCCAAACGAGGGGAGATCAGCCCCAGCATTTT CASSQTRGDQPQHF
TRBJ1-3 - - TRBV11-2 TGTGCCAGCAGTTATGGGAGGCTTCCCTCTGGAAACACCATATATTTT CASSYGRLPSGNTIYF
TRBJ1-5 - - TRBV2 TGTGCCACCCGCCGAGTCAATAGCAATCAGCCCCAGCATTTT CATRRVNSNQPQHF
TRBJ1-5 - - TRBV2 TGTGCCAGCGGGGCCGGTCAGCCCCAGCATTTT CASGAGQPQHF
TRBJ2-2 TRBD1 - TRBV18 TGTGCCAGCTCACCGGGGACAGGTTTAACCGGGGAGCTGTTTTTT CASSPGTGLTGELFF
TRBJ2-3 - - TRBV21-1 TGTGCCAGCAGCAAGTTGGGGGCATGGAAAACAGATACGCAGTATTTT CASSKLGAWKTDTQYF
TRBJ2-7 TRBD1 - TRBV5-1 TGCGCCAGCTTCCCCGGGACAGGGCGGACCTACGAGCAGTACTTC CASFPGTGRTYEQYF
TRBJ2-7 - - TRBV5-1 TGCGCCAGCAGCTTGGGGCCCAGCTCCTACGAGCAGTACTTC CASSLGPSSYEQYF
TRBJ1-2 - - TRBV7-3 TGTGCCAGCAGCTTGCGCAGGGGTGGGAACTACACCTTC CASSLRRGGNYTF
TRBJ2-5 TRBD2 - TRBV14 TGTGCCAGCAGCCAACTTTCTAGCGGGGGGAAGACCCAGTACTTC CASSQLSSGGKTQYF
TRBJ1-2 - - TRBV15 TGTGCCACCAACGCGGAGAACTATGGCTACACCTTC CATNAENYGYTF
TRBJ1-1 - once TRBV5-4 TGTGCCAGCAGCTTGATAAGCGGGGTTAGGATGAACACTGAAGCTTTCTTT CASSLISGVRMNTEAFF
TRBJ1-1 - - TRBV6-6 TGTGCCAGCAGTTTGCAGGGAGTCGGCACTGAAGCTTTCTTT CASSLQGVGTEAFF
TRBJ2-7 TRBD2 - TRBV19 TGTGCCAGTAGTAATAGCGGGCGCTACGAGCAGTACTTC CASSNSGRYEQYF
TRBJ2-7 - - TRBV19 TGTGCCAGTAGTAACAACCGTCGGCGGGCTCACTACGAGCAGTACTTC CASSNNRRRAHYEQYF
TRBJ2-3 TRBD1 - TRBV5-4 TGTGCCAGCAGGAAAGGGGACAGGGGGACGACAGATACGCAGTATTTT CASRKGDRGTTDTQYF
TRBJ1-3 - - TRBV2 TGTGCCAGCACAGGGGAGAGCTCTGGAAACACCATATATTTT CASTGESSGNTIYF
TRBJ1-1 - - TRBV18 TGTGCCAGCTCACCGGGTACGCAAGCTTTCTTT CASSPGTQAFF
TRBJ2-7 - - TRBV27 TGTGCCAGCAGTTTAGGCTGGGTGGCGGGAACCTACGAGCAGTACTTC CASSLGWVAGTYEQYF
TRBJ2-2 TRBD2 - TRBV5-4 TGTGCCAGCAGCTTGAAGCGGGAGGGTCCCACCGGGGAGCTGTTTTTT CASSLKREGPTGELFF
TRBJ1-1 - - TRBV7-6 TGTGCCAGCAGCTTAACAGGGTTGGCTGAAGCTTTCTTT CASSLTGLAEAFF
TRBJ1-4 TRBD1 - TRBV4-1 TGCGCCAGCAGCCAAGTACAGGGGTGGGGTGAAAAACTGTTTTTT CASSQVQGWGEKLFF
TRBJ1-2 - - TRBV28 TGTGCCAGCAGTTTACCCAGCCCATATGGCTACACCTTC CASSLPSPYGYTF
TRBJ2-3 - - TRBV5-4 TGTGCCAGCAGCTTGGGCCAGTACACAGATACGCAGTATTTT CASSLGQYTDTQYF
TRBJ1-1 - - TRBV19 TGTGCCAGTAGTATAGCTCTTCTAGGGGTAGCTTTCTTT CASSIALLGVAFF